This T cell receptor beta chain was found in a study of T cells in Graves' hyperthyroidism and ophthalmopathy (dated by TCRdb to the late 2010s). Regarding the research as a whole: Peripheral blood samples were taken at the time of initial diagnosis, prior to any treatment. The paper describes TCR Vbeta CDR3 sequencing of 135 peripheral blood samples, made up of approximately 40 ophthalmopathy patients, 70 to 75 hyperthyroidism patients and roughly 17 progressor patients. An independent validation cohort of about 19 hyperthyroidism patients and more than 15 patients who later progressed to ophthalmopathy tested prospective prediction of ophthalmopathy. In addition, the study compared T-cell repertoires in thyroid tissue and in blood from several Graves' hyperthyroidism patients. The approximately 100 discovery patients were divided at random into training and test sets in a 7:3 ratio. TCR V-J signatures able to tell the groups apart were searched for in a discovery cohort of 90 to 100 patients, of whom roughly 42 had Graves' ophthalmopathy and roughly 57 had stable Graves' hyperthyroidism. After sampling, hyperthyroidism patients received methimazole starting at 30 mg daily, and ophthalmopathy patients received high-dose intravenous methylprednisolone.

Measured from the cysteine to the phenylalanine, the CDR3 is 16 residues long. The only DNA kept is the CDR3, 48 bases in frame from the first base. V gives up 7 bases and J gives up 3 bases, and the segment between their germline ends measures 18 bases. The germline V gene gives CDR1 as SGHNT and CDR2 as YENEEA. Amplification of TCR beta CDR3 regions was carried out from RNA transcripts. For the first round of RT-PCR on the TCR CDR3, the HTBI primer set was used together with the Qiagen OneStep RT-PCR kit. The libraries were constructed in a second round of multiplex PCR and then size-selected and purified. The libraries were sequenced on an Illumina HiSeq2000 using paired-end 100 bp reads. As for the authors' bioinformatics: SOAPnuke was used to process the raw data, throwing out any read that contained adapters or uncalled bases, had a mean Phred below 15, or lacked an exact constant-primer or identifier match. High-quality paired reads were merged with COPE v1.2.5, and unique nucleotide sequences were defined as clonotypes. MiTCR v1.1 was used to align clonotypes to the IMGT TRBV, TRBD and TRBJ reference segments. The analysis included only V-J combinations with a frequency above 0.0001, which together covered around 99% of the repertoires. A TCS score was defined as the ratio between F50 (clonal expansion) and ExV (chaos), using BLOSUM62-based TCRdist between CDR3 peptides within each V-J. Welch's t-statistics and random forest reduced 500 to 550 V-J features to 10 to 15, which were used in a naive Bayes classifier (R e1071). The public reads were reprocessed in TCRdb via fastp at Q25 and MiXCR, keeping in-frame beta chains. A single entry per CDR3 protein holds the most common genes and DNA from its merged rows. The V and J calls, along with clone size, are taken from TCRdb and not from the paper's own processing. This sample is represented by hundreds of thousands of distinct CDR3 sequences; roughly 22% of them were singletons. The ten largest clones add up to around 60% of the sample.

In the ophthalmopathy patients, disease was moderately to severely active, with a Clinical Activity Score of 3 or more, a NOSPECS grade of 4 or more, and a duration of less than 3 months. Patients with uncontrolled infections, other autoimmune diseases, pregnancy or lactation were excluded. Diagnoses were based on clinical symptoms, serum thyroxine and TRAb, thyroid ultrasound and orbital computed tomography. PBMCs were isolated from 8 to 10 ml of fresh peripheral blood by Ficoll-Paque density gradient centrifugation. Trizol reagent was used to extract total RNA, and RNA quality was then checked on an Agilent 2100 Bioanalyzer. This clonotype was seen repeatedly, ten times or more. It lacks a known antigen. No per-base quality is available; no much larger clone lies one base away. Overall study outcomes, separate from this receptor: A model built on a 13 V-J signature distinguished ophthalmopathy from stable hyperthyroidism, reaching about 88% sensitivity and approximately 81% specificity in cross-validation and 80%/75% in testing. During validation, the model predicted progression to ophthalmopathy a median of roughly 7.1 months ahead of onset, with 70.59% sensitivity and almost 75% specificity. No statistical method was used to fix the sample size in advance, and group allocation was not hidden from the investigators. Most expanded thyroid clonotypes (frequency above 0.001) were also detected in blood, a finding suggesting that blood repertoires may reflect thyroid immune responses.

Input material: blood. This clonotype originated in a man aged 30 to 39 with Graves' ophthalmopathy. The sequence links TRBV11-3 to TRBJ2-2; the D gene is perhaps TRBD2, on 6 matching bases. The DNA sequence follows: TGTGCCAGCAACAATGCCAGGGCGGGGCACACCGGGGAGCTGTTTTTT. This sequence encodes CASNNARAGHTGELFF.